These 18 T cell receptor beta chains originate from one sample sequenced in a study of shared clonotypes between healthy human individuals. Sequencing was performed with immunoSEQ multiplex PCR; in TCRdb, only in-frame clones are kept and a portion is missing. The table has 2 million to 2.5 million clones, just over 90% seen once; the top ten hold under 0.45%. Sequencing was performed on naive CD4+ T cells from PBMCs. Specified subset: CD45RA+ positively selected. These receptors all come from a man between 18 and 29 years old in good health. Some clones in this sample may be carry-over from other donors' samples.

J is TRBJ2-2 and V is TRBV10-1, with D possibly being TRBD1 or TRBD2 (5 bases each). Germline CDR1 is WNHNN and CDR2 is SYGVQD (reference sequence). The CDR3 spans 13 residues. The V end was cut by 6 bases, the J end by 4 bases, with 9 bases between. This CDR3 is CASRRGSTGELFF. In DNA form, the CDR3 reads TGCGCCAGCAGGAGGGGTAGCACCGGGGAGCTGTTTTTT.

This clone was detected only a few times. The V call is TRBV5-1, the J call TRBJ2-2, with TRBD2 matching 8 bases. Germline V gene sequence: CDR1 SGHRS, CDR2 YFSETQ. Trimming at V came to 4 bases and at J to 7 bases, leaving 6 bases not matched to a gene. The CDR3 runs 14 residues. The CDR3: CASSRSGIVGELFF. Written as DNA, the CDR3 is TGCGCCAGCAGCCGTAGCGGGATTGTCGGGGAGCTGTTTTTT. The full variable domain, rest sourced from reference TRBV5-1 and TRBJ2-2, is KAGVTQTPRYLIKTRGQQVTLSCSPISGHRSVSWYQQTPGQGLQFLFEYFSETQRNKGNFPGRFSGRQFSNSRSEMNVSTLELGDSALYLCASSRSGIVGELFFGEGSRLTVL.

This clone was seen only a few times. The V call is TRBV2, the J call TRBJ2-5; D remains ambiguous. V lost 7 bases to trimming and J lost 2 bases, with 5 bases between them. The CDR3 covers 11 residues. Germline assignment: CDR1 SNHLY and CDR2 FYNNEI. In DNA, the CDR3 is TGTGCCAGCAAACGGCAAGAGACCCAGTACTTC. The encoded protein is CASKRQETQYF. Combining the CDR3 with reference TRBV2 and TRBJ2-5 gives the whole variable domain EPEVTQTPSHQVTQMGQEVILRCVPISNHLYFYWYRQILGQKVEFLVSFYNNEISEKSEIFDDQFSVERPDGSNFTLKIRSTKLEDSAMYFCASKRQETQYFGPGTRLLVL.

The CDR3 loop is CATSRVRLAGIDTQYF. The CDR3 DNA reads as TGTGCCACCAGCAGAGTGAGACTAGCGGGAATAGATACGCAGTATTTT. V gene TRBV15 combines with J gene TRBJ2-3, with 11 bases aligning to TRBD2. The length of the CDR3 is 16 residues. The trim removed 1 base at V and 5 bases at J, leaving 5 bases unmatched. Germline loops: CDR1 LNHNV, CDR2 YYDKDF (reference sequence). Using reference TRBV15 and TRBJ2-3 for the parts outside the CDR3, the full variable domain is DAMVIQNPRYQVTQFGKPVTLSCSQTLNHNVMYWYQQKSSQAPKLLFHYYDKDFNNEADTPDNFQSRRPNTSFCFLDIRSPGLGDTAMYLCATSRVRLAGIDTQYFGPGTRLTVL.

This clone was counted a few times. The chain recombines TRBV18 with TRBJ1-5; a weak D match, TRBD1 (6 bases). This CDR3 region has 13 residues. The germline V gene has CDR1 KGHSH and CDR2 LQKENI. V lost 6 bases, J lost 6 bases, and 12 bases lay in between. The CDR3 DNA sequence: TGTGCCAGCTCCAGGGGCGCCGGTCAGCCCCAGCATTTT. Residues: CASSRGAGQPQHF.

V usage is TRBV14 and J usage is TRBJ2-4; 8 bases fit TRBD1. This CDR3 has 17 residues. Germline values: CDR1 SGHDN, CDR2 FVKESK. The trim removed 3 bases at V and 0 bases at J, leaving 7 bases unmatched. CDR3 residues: CASSQDSGGAAKNIQYF. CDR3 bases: TGTGCCAGCAGCCAGGATTCAGGGGGCGCAGCCAAAAACATTCAGTACTTC.

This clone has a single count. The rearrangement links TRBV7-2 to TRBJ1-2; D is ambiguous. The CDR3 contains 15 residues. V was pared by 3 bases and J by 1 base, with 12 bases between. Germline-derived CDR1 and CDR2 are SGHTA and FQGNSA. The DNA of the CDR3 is TGTGCCAGCAGCTTCACAGAGGGCCTTAACTATGGCTACACCTTC. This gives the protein CASSFTEGLNYGYTF.

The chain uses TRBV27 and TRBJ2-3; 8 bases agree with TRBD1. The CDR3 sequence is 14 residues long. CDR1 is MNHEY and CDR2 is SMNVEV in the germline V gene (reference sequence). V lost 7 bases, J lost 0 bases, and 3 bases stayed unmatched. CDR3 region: CASKWTGSTDTQYF. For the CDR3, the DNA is TGTGCCAGCAAATGGACAGGGAGCACAGATACGCAGTATTTT.

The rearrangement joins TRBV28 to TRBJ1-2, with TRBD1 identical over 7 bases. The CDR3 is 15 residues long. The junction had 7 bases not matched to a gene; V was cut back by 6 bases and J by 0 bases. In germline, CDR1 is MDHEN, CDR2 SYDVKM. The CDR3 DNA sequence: TGTGCCAGCAGCGGGACAGAACCCTCTAACTATGGCTACACCTTC. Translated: CASSGTEPSNYGYTF.

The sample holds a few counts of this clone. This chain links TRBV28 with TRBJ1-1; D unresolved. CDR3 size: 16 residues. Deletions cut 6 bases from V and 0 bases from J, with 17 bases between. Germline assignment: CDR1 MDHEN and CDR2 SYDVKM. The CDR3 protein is CASSLGGGALNTEAFF. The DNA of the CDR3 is TGTGCCAGCAGCCTTGGAGGTGGAGCCTTGAACACTGAAGCTTTCTTT.

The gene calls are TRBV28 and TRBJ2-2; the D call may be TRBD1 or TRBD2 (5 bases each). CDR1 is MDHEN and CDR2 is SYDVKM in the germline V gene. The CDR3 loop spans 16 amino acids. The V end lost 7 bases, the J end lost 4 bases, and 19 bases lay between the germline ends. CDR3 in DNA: TGTGCCAGCACGTCGGGGACGGGTTTCGGCACCGGGGAGCTGTTTTTT. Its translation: CASTSGTGFGTGELFF.

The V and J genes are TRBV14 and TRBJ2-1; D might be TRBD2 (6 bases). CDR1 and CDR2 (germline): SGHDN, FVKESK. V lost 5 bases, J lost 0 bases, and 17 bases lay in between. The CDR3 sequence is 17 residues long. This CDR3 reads CASSGPGTPNSYNEQFF. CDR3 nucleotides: TGTGCCAGCAGCGGTCCCGGGACTCCAAACTCCTACAATGAGCAGTTCTTC.

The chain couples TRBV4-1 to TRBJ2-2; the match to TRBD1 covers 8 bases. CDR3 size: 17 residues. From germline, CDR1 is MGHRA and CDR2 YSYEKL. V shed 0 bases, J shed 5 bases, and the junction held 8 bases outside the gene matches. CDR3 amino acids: CASSQDPGGAGTGELFF. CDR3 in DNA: TGCGCCAGCAGCCAAGATCCAGGGGGCGCAGGGACCGGGGAGCTGTTTTTT.

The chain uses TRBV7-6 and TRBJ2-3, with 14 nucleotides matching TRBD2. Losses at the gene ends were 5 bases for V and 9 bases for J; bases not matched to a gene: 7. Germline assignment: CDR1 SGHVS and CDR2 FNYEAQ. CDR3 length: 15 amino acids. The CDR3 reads CASSTGTSGSVTQYF. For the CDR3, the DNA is TGTGCCAGCAGCACCGGGACTAGCGGGAGTGTGACGCAGTATTTT.

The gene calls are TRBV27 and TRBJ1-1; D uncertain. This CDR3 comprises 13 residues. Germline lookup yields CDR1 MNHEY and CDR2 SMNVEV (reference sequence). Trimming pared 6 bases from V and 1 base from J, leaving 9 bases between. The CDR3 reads CASRDPRNTEAFF. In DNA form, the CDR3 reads TGTGCCAGCAGGGACCCCCGGAACACTGAAGCTTTCTTT.

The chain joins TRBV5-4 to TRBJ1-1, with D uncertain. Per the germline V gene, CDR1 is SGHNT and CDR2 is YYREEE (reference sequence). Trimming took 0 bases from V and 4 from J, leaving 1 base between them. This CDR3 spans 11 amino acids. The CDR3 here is CASSLGTEAFF. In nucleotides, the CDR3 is TGTGCCAGCAGCTTGGGCACTGAAGCTTTCTTT.

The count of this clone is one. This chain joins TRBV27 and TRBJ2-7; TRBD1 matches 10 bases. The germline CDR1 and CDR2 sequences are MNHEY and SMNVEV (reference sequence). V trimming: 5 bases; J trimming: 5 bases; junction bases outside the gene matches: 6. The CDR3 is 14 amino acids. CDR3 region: CASSRTGGPDEQYF. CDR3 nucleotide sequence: TGTGCCAGCAGTAGGACAGGGGGGCCCGACGAGCAGTACTTC.

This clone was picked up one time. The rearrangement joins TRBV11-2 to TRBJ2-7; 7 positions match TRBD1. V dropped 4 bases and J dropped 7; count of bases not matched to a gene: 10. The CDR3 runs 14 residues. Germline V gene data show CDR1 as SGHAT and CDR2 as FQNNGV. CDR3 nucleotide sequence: TGTGCCAGCAGCTCAAGACAGGGAACGGGAGAGCAGTACTTC. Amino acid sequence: CASSSRQGTGEQYF.